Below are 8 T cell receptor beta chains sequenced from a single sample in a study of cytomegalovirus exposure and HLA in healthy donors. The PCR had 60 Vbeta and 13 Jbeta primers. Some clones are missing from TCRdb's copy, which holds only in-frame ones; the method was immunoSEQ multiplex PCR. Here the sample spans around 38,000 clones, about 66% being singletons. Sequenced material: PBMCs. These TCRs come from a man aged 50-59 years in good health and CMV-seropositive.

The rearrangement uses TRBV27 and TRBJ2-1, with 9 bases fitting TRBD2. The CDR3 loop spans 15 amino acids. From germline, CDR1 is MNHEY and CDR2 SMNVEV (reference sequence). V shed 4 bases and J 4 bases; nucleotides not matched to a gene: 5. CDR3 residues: CASSSTAGGYNEQFF. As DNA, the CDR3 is TGTGCCAGCAGTTCAACGGCGGGGGGGTACAATGAGCAGTTCTTC.

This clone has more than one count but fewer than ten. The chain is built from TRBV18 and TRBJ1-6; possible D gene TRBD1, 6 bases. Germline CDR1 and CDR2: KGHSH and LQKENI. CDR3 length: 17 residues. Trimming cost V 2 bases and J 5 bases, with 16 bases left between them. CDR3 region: CASSPRASGGHNSPLHF. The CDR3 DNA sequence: TGTGCCAGCTCACCAAGGGCATCGGGGGGCCATAATTCACCCCTCCACTTT.

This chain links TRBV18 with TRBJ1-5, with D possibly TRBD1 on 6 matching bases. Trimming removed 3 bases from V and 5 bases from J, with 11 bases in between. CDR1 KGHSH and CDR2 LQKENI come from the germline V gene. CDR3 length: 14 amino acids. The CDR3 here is CASSPGQQDQPQHF. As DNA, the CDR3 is TGTGCCAGCTCACCCGGACAGCAGGATCAGCCCCAGCATTTT.

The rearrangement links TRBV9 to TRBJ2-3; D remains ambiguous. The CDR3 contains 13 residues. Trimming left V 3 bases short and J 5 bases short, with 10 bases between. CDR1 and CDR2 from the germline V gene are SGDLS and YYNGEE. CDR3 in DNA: TGTGCCAGCAGCGAACTGACAAGAGATACGCAGTATTTT. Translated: CASSELTRDTQYF.

This chain's CDR3 is CASSVGGGENTEAFF. The CDR3 DNA follows: TGTGCCAGCAGCGTCGGCGGAGGGGAGAACACTGAAGCTTTCTTT. The chain couples TRBV9 to TRBJ1-1; a weak D match, TRBD1 (5 bases). The CDR3 runs 15 residues. The germline CDR1 and CDR2 sequences are SGDLS and YYNGEE. V lost 2 bases to trimming and J lost 1 base, with 12 bases between them.

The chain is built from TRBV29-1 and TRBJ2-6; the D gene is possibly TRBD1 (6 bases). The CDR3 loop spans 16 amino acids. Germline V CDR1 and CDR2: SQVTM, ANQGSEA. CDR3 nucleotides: TGCAGTGTACGTCAGGGGACAAACTCTGGGGCCAACGTCCTGACTTTC. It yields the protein CSVRQGTNSGANVLTF.

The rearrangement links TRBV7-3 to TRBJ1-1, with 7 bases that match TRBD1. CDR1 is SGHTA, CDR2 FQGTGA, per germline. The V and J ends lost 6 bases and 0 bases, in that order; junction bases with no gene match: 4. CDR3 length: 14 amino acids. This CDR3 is CASRSGQMNTEAFF. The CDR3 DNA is TGTGCCAGCAGATCGGGACAGATGAACACTGAAGCTTTCTTT. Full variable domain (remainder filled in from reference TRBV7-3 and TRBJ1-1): GAGVSQTPSNKVTEKGKYVELRCDPISGHTALYWYRQSLGQGPEFLIYFQGTGAADDSGLPNDRFFAVRPEGSVSTLKIQRTERGDSAVYLCASRSGQMNTEAFFGQGTRLTVV.

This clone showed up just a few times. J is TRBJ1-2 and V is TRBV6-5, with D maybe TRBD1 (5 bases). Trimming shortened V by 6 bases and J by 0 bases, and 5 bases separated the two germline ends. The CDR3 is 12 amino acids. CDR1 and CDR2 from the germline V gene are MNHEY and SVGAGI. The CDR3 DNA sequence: TGTGCCAGCAGGGACACTAACTATGGCTACACCTTC. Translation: CASRDTNYGYTF.